Included here is one TCR beta chain sequence, with context. The source of the sample is a study of blood T cell repertoires in COVID-19. At the level of the study: Samples came from the United States, Italy and Spain, spanning acute and convalescent COVID-19.

Germline V gene data show CDR1 as MNHEY and CDR2 as SVGAGI. This CDR3 is 13 amino acids long. The V gene lost 7 bases and the J gene lost 7 bases, with 16 bases spanning the gap. The assay was immunoSEQ multiplex PCR, and TCRdb's table has in-frame clones only and misses some. This table has 150,000 to 200,000 clones, around nine tenths appearing once. The sample comprised peripheral blood. This chain links TRBV6-5 with TRBJ1-1, with a tentative D call TRBD1 (6 bases). The TCR comes from a man aged 70-80 years with acute or convalescent COVID-19. The CDR3 sequence: CASNNYRVGEAFF. DNA for the CDR3: TGTGCCAGCAACAATTACAGGGTCGGTGAAGCTTTCTTT.